The clone carrying this T cell receptor beta chain appeared a single time. Its target is not known. Libraries were prepared by immunoSEQ multiplex PCR; TCRdb keeps only in-frame clonotypes and omits some of them. This table has 71,000 or so clones, about 88% appearing once. This entry is derived from a study of radiotherapy plus CTLA-4 blockade in lung cancer. The wider study: Objective responses occurred in 15% to 20% of patients; 31% had disease control.

The CDR3 totals 14 residues. Looked up from germline, CDR1 is LNHNV and CDR2 is YYDKDF (reference sequence). The J segment lost 7 bases and the V segment lost 2 bases, leaving 4 bases of the junction unmatched. Study outcomes and limitations: Early shifts in blood T cell clones, with interferon-beta, reportedly predicted response best. Peripheral blood showed expansion of tumor-derived TCR clones after radiotherapy and ipilimumab.

Chemo-refractory metastatic non-small-cell lung cancer patients were treated with focal radiation plus CTLA-4 blockade with ipilimumab. This chain uses TRBV15 with TRBJ1-2; TRBD1 agrees at 10 bases. The source of this sequence is a human donor with non-small cell lung cancer who had stable disease on radiotherapy plus ipilimumab. The sample consisted of peripheral blood, taken from a patient treated with radiotherapy plus ipilimumab. CDR3 residues: CATSRRQGAGGYTF. DNA for the CDR3: TGTGCCACCAGCAGAAGACAGGGGGCGGGTGGCTACACCTTC.